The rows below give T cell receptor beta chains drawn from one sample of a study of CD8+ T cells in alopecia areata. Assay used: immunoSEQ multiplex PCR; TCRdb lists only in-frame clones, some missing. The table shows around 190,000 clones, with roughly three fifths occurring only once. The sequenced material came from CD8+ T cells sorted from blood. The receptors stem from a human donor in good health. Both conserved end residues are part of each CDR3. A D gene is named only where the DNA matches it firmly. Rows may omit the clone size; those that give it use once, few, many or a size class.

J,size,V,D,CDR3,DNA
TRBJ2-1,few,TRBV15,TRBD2,CATSSERGAQFF,TGTGCCACCAGCAGCGAGCGGGGGGCACAGTTCTTC
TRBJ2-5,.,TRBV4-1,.,CASSQAAGPGTQYF,TGCGCCAGCAGCCAAGCGGCGGGCCCGGGGACCCAGTACTTC
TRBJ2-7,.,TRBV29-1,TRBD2,CSVEAGLTPYEQYF,TGCAGCGTTGAAGCGGGACTAACCCCCTACGAGCAGTACTTC
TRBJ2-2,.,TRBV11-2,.,CASSYTGELFF,TGTGCCAGCAGCTACACCGGGGAGCTGTTTTTT
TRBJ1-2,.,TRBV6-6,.,CATMDGIYGYTF,TGTGCCACCATGGACGGGATCTATGGCTACACCTTC
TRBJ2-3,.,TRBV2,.,CASSVGGLTDTQYF,TGTGCCAGCAGTGTTGGGGGCCTTACAGATACGCAGTATTTT
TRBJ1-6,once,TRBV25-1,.,CASSDGGTIYNSPLHF,TGTGCCAGCAGTGACGGGGGAACAATCTATAATTCACCCCTCCACTTT
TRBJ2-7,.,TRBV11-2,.,CASSWGRDEQYF,TGTGCCAGCAGCTGGGGACGGGACGAGCAGTACTTC
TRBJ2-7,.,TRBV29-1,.,CSVEGWGFADEQYF,TGCAGCGTTGAAGGATGGGGGTTTGCGGACGAGCAGTACTTC
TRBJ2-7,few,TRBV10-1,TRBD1,CASSRTGNLYEQYF,TGCGCCAGCAGCCGGACAGGGAACCTCTACGAGCAGTACTTC
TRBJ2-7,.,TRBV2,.,CATTPGHFLEQYF,TGTGCCACAACACCGGGACACTTCTTAGAGCAGTACTTC
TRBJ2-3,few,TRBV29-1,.,CSVVGIVETQYF,TGCAGCGTTGTAGGCATAGTGGAGACGCAGTATTTT
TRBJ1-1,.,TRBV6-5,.,CASSYRGRGGTEAFF,TGTGCCAGCAGTTACAGAGGCAGGGGTGGCACTGAAGCTTTCTTT
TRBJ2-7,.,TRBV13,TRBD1,CASSRTGTGFYEQYF,TGTGCCAGCAGCAGGACCGGGACAGGGTTTTACGAGCAGTACTTC
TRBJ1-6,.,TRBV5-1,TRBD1,CASSLEGDRGGSPLHF,TGCGCCAGCAGCTTGGAGGGGGACAGGGGAGGTTCACCCCTCCACTTT
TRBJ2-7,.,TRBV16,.,CASSHGTLGVSYEQYF,TGTGCCAGCAGCCATGGTACACTGGGTGTCTCCTACGAGCAGTACTTC
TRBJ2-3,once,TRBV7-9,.,CASSQDADTQYF,TGTGCCAGCAGCCAGGATGCAGATACGCAGTATTTT
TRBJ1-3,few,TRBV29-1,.,CSGTHGSGNTIYF,TGCAGCGGCACACACGGGTCTGGAAACACCATATATTTT
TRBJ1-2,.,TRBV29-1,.,CSVLTELYGYTF,TGCAGCGTTCTCACAGAGCTCTATGGCTACACCTTC
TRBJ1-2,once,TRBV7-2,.,CASSLAGGGYTF,TGTGCCAGCAGCCTCGCCGGTGGCGGCTACACCTTC
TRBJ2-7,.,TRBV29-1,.,CSVEDPEGGEQYF,TGCAGCGTTGAAGATCCTGAAGGGGGCGAGCAGTACTTC
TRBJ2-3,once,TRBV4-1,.,CASSPGLSTDTQYF,TGCGCCAGCAGCCCCGGACTCTCCACAGATACGCAGTATTTT
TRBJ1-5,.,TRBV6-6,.,CASSDSNQPQHF,TGTGCCAGCAGTGACAGCAATCAGCCCCAGCATTTT
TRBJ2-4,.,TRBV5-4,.,CASTIPEGVAKNIQYF,TGTGCCAGCACCATTCCGGAGGGTGTCGCCAAAAACATTCAGTACTTC
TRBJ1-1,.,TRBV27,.,CASSLGGNTEAFF,TGTGCCAGCAGTTTAGGGGGTAACACTGAAGCTTTCTTT
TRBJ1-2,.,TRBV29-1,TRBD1,CSVEAQGAGYGYTF,TGCAGCGTTGAAGCCCAGGGGGCCGGCTATGGCTACACCTTC
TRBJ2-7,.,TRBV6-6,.,CASDEGAGHYEQYF,TGTGCCAGCGACGAAGGTGCGGGCCACTACGAGCAGTACTTC